The 18 T cell receptor beta chains in this list originate from one sample, sequenced in a study of cytomegalovirus exposure and HLA in healthy donors. PCR amplification relied on 60 Vbeta primers (plus 13 Jbeta primers). Using immunoSEQ multiplex PCR, the repertoire was profiled, and TCRdb retains in-frame clones only, with some absent. The sample has 95,000 to 120,000 clones, 82% seen once; the top ten hold around 2.6%. The sequenced material came from PBMCs. These receptors came from a young woman in good health and CMV-seronegative.

The chain uses TRBV6-5 and TRBJ1-2; a possible D gene is TRBD1 (6 bases). There are 15 residues in the CDR3. The V gene's germline CDR1 is MNHEY and CDR2 SVGAGI. Trimming cost V 6 bases and J 6 bases, with 20 bases left between them. CDR3 sequence reads: CASSTPGQLVDGYTF. The CDR3 nucleotides read TGTGCCAGCAGCACCCCTGGACAGTTAGTGGATGGCTACACCTTC.

The rearrangement links TRBV27 to TRBJ1-6; D might be TRBD1 (6 bases). The V gene's germline CDR1 is MNHEY and CDR2 SMNVEV (reference sequence). This CDR3 contains 15 residues. Trimming shortened V by 6 bases and J by 1 base, and 10 bases separated the two germline ends. CDR3 DNA sequence: TGTGCCAGCAGGTACAGGGAATCCTATAATTCACCCCTCCACTTT. It specifies CASRYRESYNSPLHF.

This rearrangement joins TRBV11-2 to TRBJ1-5; unclear D gene. Germline-derived CDR1 and CDR2 are SGHAT and FQNNGV. V was cut by 0 bases and J by 6 bases, with 6 bases left in between. The CDR3 is 13 residues long. The CDR3 region is CASSLDGSQPQHF. The CDR3 bases are TGTGCCAGCAGCTTAGACGGGAGTCAGCCCCAGCATTTT.

The V and J genes are TRBV19 and TRBJ2-5; TRBD2 matches 9 bases. Germline CDR1 and CDR2: LNHDA and SQIVND (reference sequence). V shed 6 bases, J shed 1 base, and the junction held 9 bases outside the gene matches. CDR3 length: 16 residues. CDR3 coding DNA: TGTGCCAGTAGCTGGAGAGCGGGAGGACTCCAAGAGACCCAGTACTTC. Its protein is CASSWRAGGLQETQYF.

The chain uses TRBV13 and TRBJ1-1, with 12 bases matching TRBD1. The CDR3 has 14 residues. The trim removed 5 bases at V and 7 bases at J, leaving 5 bases unmatched. Germline V gene data show CDR1 as PRHDT and CDR2 as FYEKMQ (reference sequence). CDR3 in DNA: TGTGCCAGCAGCCAGGGACAGGGGGCCGTTGAAGCTTTCTTT. Translating it yields CASSQGQGAVEAFF.

As regards this clone: One junction end disagrees with the germline gene, perhaps due to a read error. This rearrangement joins TRBV5-1 to TRBJ2-2; D unclear. Looked up from germline, CDR1 is SGHRS and CDR2 is YFSETQ. The CDR3 is 12 residues long. In nucleotides, the CDR3 is TGCGCCAGCAGATTGGTAGCCGGGGAGCTGTTTTTT. As protein: CASRLVAGELFF.

The genes are TRBV28 and TRBJ1-6, with D possibly TRBD1 on 6 matching bases. CDR3 length: 14 amino acids. Trimming shortened V by 4 bases and J by 10 bases, and 14 bases separated the two germline ends. Germline CDR1 is MDHEN and CDR2 is SYDVKM. This chain's CDR3 is CASSSGATISPLHF. CDR3 coding DNA: TGTGCCAGCAGTTCAGGGGCGACTATCTCACCCCTCCACTTT. The whole variable domain, remainder taken from reference TRBV28 and TRBJ1-6, is DVKVTQSSRYLVKRTGEKVFLECVQDMDHENMFWYRQDPGLGLRLIYFSYDVKMKEKGDIPEGYSVSREKKERFSLILESASTNQTSMYLCASSSGATISPLHFGNGTRLTVT.

The CDR3 region is CASSQNTGITAKNIQYF. In DNA form, the CDR3 reads TGTGCCAGCAGCCAAAACACGGGAATAACAGCCAAAAACATTCAGTACTTC. The V and J genes are TRBV11-1 and TRBJ2-4; TRBD2 is a possible D gene (5 bases). Germline CDR1 SGHAT, CDR2 FQDESV (reference sequence). The CDR3 length is 17 residues. Trimming took off 5 bases at V and 0 bases at J, with 17 bases between the two ends. The full variable domain, with the rest looked up from reference TRBV11-1 and TRBJ2-4, is EAEVAQSPRYKITEKSQAVAFWCDPISGHATLYWYRQILGQGPELLVQFQDESVVDDSQLPKDRFSAERLKGVDSTLKIQPAELGDSAMYLCASSQNTGITAKNIQYFGAGTRLSVL.

The gene calls are TRBV2 and TRBJ1-2, with D maybe TRBD1 (5 bases). The CDR3 runs 13 residues. Trimming took off 6 bases at V and 5 bases at J, with 13 bases between the two ends. Germline V gene data show CDR1 as SNHLY and CDR2 as FYNNEI. As DNA, the CDR3 is TGTGCCAGCAGGTGGGGCAGTCAATATGGCTACACCTTC. Protein sequence: CASRWGSQYGYTF.

This clone has a single count. The chain carries TRBV19 and TRBJ2-7; TRBD2 matches at 10 bases. CDR1 is LNHDA and CDR2 is SQIVND in the germline V gene (reference sequence). This CDR3 region has 15 residues. V trimming: 3 bases; J trimming: 5 bases; junction bases outside the gene matches: 7. DNA of the CDR3: TGTGCCAGTAGTATCGTCCTAGCGGGAGACCACGAGCAGTACTTC. This sequence encodes CASSIVLAGDHEQYF.

CDR3 coding DNA: TGTGCCAGCAGGGGGGGTGAAAGGAATGAGCAGTTCTTC. It codes for CASRGGERNEQFF. The rearrangement uses TRBV7-9 and TRBJ2-1; the D gene is possibly TRBD2 (6 bases). Trimming left V 6 bases short and J 7 bases short, with 13 bases between. This CDR3 comprises 13 residues. CDR1 is SEHNR, CDR2 FQNEAQ, per germline (reference sequence).

The CDR3: CASSLAASGNNEQFF. The DNA for the CDR3 is TGTGCCAGCAGTTTAGCGGCTAGCGGAAACAATGAGCAGTTCTTC. This chain uses TRBV28 with TRBJ2-1; 7 nucleotides agree with TRBD2. Trimming cost V 2 bases and J 5 bases; bases outside gene matches: 6. Germline V CDR1 and CDR2: MDHEN, SYDVKM. The CDR3 contains 15 residues.

The chain recombines TRBV28 with TRBJ1-1, with 7 bases aligning to TRBD1. Losses at the gene ends were 6 bases for V and 5 bases for J; bases not matched to a gene: 12. The CDR3 consists of 15 residues. CDR1 is MDHEN, CDR2 SYDVKM, per germline. The CDR3 sequence is CASSSGEKGATEAFF. The CDR3 nucleotides are TGTGCCAGCAGCTCCGGCGAAAAGGGGGCGACTGAAGCTTTCTTT.

The gene calls are TRBV2 and TRBJ1-2, with a possible D match to TRBD1 (6 bases). The length of the CDR3 is 11 residues. Germline-derived CDR1 and CDR2 are SNHLY and FYNNEI. V lost 7 bases and J 5 bases, leaving 8 bases between the germline ends. The DNA for the CDR3 is TGTGCCAGCAACAGGGATTATGGCTACACCTTC. Translating gives CASNRDYGYTF.

This sequence joins TRBV9 and TRBJ1-4; TRBD1 agrees at 10 bases. The germline V gene has CDR1 SGDLS and CDR2 YYNGEE. Losses at the gene ends were 4 bases for V and 11 bases for J; bases not matched to a gene: 8. The CDR3 contains 14 residues. The CDR3 bases are TGTGCCAGCAGCCCCGGGACAGGGGATAGGAAACTGTTTTTT. Translating gives CASSPGTGDRKLFF. The entire variable domain, with the rest obtained from reference TRBV9 and TRBJ1-4, is as follows: DSGVTQTPKHLITATGQRVTLRCSPRSGDLSVYWYQQSLDQGLQFLIQYYNGEERAKGNILERFSAQQFPDLHSELNLSSLELGDSALYFCASSPGTGDRKLFFGSGTQLSVL.

The chain is built from TRBV25-1 and TRBJ2-5; D may be TRBD2 (6 bases). CDR1 and CDR2 (germline): MGHDK, SYGVNS. V was clipped by 8 bases and J by 2 bases, with 9 bases between them. The CDR3 totals 12 residues. The DNA of the CDR3 is TGTGCCAGCGGGGGGATTCAAGAGACCCAGTACTTC. This translates into CASGGIQETQYF.

The chain couples TRBV6-1 to TRBJ2-7; TRBD1 agrees at 9 bases. Unmatched junction bases numbered 7, after V lost 5 bases and J lost 2 bases. Germline loops: CDR1 MNHNS, CDR2 SASEGT. The CDR3 runs to 15 residues. The CDR3 coding sequence is TGTGCCAGCAGTACCCGGGACAGGGATACCTACGAGCAGTACGTC. It is translated as CASSTRDRDTYEQYV.

The chain couples TRBV21-1 to TRBJ2-1; the table's D call TRBD1 went unverified against the DNA. TRBV21-1 is shown as a pseudogene. The CDR3 spans 15 residues. The CDR3 region has the DNA TGTGCCAGCCCCGAACAGGGGACCTCCTACAATGAGCAGTTCTTC. It yields the protein CASPEQGTSYNEQFF.